The T cell receptor (beta chain) described here comes from a study of T cell changes during pregnancy in multiple sclerosis. CDR3 size: 14 residues. Germline V gene sequence: CDR1 SNHLY, CDR2 FYNNEI. The V end was cut by 5 bases, the J end by 7 bases, with 18 bases between. Data came from immunoSEQ multiplex PCR; TCRdb stores just in-frame clones and leaves some out. Of roughly 30,000 clones detected, roughly nine tenths appear once; the ten largest clones hold more than 9%. This sequence originates from a female donor with multiple sclerosis, enrolled in a pregnancy study. The sequencing used CD8+ T cells from peripheral blood mononuclear cells, collected in the second trimester of pregnancy. The chain combines TRBV2 with TRBJ2-7, with unresolved D. This chain's CDR3 is CASSYLGSSWEQYF. The CDR3 DNA is TGTGCCAGCAGTTACCTAGGCTCTTCCTGGGAGCAGTACTTC.